This passage covers 16 T cell receptor beta chains from one sample sequenced in a study of blood T cell repertoires in COVID-19. TCRdb's table, derived via immunoSEQ multiplex PCR, lists solely in-frame clones and lacks some. The repertoire includes a few hundred thousand clones, roughly four fifths of them detected once, and approximately 3.2% sits in the top ten. The sample was peripheral blood. The source is a woman aged 18 to 35 with acute or convalescent COVID-19.

The chain carries TRBV10-3 and TRBJ1-2; D may be TRBD1 (6 bases). In germline, CDR1 is ENHRY, CDR2 SYGVKD. The CDR3 has 11 residues. The ends were cut back, 8 bases at V and 8 bases at J, with 12 bases in the middle. The CDR3 protein is CAIGQNGGYTF. Written as DNA, the CDR3 is TGTGCCATCGGACAGAACGGCGGCTACACCTTC.

V is TRBV6-5 and J is TRBJ2-7, with D possibly being TRBD1 (5 bases). The germline V gene encodes CDR1 MNHEY and CDR2 SVGAGI. CDR3 size: 13 residues. V was cut by 2 bases and J by 6 bases, with 11 bases left in between. In nucleotides, the CDR3 is TGTGCCAGCAGTTACATAGTGGGGCTCGAGCAGTACTTC. It is translated as CASSYIVGLEQYF.

This chain uses TRBV7-9 with TRBJ2-7; 8 bases map to TRBD1. The CDR3 is 19 amino acids. In germline, CDR1 is SEHNR, CDR2 FQNEAQ (reference sequence). V lost 5 bases and J lost 6; bases outside the gene matches: 24. CDR3: CASSTIGYVRGLSIPEQYF. In nucleotides, the CDR3 is TGTGCCAGCAGCACTATTGGGTATGTCAGGGGGCTATCCATCCCCGAGCAGTACTTC.

This chain uses TRBV4-3 with TRBJ2-5; 11 nucleotides align to TRBD2. There are 17 residues in the CDR3. Trimming removed 2 bases from V and 2 bases from J; junction bases left unmatched: 7. Per the germline V gene, CDR1 is LGHNA and CDR2 is YSLEER. CDR3 protein: CASSQSPGLAAQETQYF. CDR3 DNA: TGCGCCAGCAGCCAATCTCCGGGACTAGCGGCACAAGAGACCCAGTACTTC.

The rearrangement uses TRBV19 and TRBJ1-2; TRBD1 agrees at 8 bases. The germline V gene has CDR1 LNHDA and CDR2 SQIVND (reference sequence). J was trimmed by 8 bases and V by 4 bases; bases with no gene match: 0. CDR3 length: 11 residues. CDR3 sequence (DNA): TGTGCCAGTAGTACAGGGGGCGGCTACACCTTC. Its protein product is CASSTGGGYTF.

The chain joins TRBV5-4 to TRBJ2-1; 9 bases are shared with TRBD2. V lost 2 bases and J lost 8; bases outside the gene matches: 20. Germline values: CDR1 SGHNT, CDR2 YYREEE (reference sequence). The CDR3 runs 19 residues. DNA of the CDR3: TGTGCCAGCAGCTTTATCTTCCTAGCGGGACTTGGGCTTAGGGATGAGCAGTTCTTC. Protein product: CASSFIFLAGLGLRDEQFF.

This clone was counted a few times. The chain links TRBV9 to TRBJ2-5, with D perhaps TRBD2 (5 bases). CDR1 is SGDLS, CDR2 YYNGEE, per germline. The CDR3 extends over 15 amino acids. Trimming stripped 2 bases from V and 0 bases from J, with 11 bases between. The CDR3 DNA reads TGTGCCAGCAGCGTGGACGGAGGAAACCAAGAGACCCAGTACTTC. Translating gives CASSVDGGNQETQYF. Complete variable domain (other parts from reference TRBV9 and TRBJ2-5): DSGVTQTPKHLITATGQRVTLRCSPRSGDLSVYWYQQSLDQGLQFLIQYYNGEERAKGNILERFSAQQFPDLHSELNLSSLELGDSALYFCASSVDGGNQETQYFGPGTRLLVL.

V and J are TRBV2 and TRBJ2-1; 12 bases are a match to TRBD2. The germline V gene encodes CDR1 SNHLY and CDR2 FYNNEI. This CDR3 region has 16 residues. Losses at the gene ends were 6 bases for V and 8 bases for J; bases not matched to a gene: 11. The CDR3 nucleotides read TGTGCCAGCAGCCCTGGACTAGCGGGACCAGCTGATGAGCAGTTCTTC. It translates to CASSPGLAGPADEQFF.

The chain uses TRBV6-5 and TRBJ1-6, with a tentative D call TRBD1 (5 bases). Germline V CDR1 and CDR2: MNHEY, SVGAGI. The CDR3 runs 15 residues. With 6 bases removed from V and 7 bases from J, the gap between germline ends came to 16 bases. The CDR3 region is CASRGPDVGNSPLHF. The CDR3 bases are TGTGCCAGCAGGGGGCCGGACGTGGGAAATTCACCCCTCCACTTT.

This chain uses TRBV2 with TRBJ1-1, with 10 bases identical to TRBD1. V lost 10 bases, J lost 10 bases, and 21 bases stayed unmatched. Germline CDR1 and CDR2: SNHLY and FYNNEI. This CDR3 is built from 16 residues. The CDR3 here is CAILAVIPDRGEVAFF. Here the CDR3 DNA reads TGTGCCATCCTAGCAGTGATACCGGACAGGGGGGAGGTAGCTTTCTTT.

In the case of this clone: Compared with germline, one end of the junction differs, possibly owing to a read error. The chain carries TRBV4-3 and TRBJ2-3, with 12 nucleotides matching TRBD2. The CDR3 totals 15 residues. Looked up from germline, CDR1 is LGHNA and CDR2 is YSLEER. The CDR3 sequence: CASSQDGLAGGGWHF. As DNA, the CDR3 is TGCGCCAGCAGCCAAGACGGGCTAGCGGGAGGGGGTTGGCATTTT.

V is TRBV5-1 and J is TRBJ2-6; TRBD1 aligns across 8 bases. V shed 4 bases, J shed 0 bases, and the junction held 12 bases outside the gene matches. Germline V lookup: CDR1 SGHRS, CDR2 YFSETQ. The CDR3 consists of 19 residues. The CDR3 DNA sequence: TGCGCCAGCAGCCTAGTAGCCGGGACAGGTAACTCTGGGGCCAACGTCCTGACTTTC. This gives the protein CASSLVAGTGNSGANVLTF.

The V call is TRBV10-1, the J call TRBJ2-1, with 9 bases lining up with TRBD2. CDR1 is WNHNN, CDR2 SYGVQD, per germline (reference sequence). The CDR3 has 15 residues. The junction had 7 bases not matched to a gene; V was cut back by 2 bases and J by 8 bases. The CDR3 DNA is TGCGCCAGCAGTGAGGGGCTAGCGGGAATGTATGAGCAGTTCTTC. This encodes CASSEGLAGMYEQFF.

The CDR3 protein is CASSLGTANYGYTF. DNA for the CDR3: TGTGCCAGCAGTTTAGGGACAGCTAACTATGGCTACACCTTC. V usage is TRBV28 and J usage is TRBJ1-2, with 7 bases aligning to TRBD1. The CDR3 loop spans 14 amino acids. Germline assignment: CDR1 MDHEN and CDR2 SYDVKM. The V gene end was trimmed by 2 bases and the J gene end by 0 bases; junction bases not matched to a gene: 0.

The CDR3 coding sequence is TGTGCCAACGGAGTCGTAGCGCACACCGGGGAGCTGTTTTTT. As protein: CANGVVAHTGELFF. The V call is TRBV11-2, the J call TRBJ2-2, with TRBD2 as a possible D gene (5 bases). There are 14 residues in the CDR3. The germline V gene has CDR1 SGHAT and CDR2 FQNNGV. Trimming removed 10 bases from V and 3 bases from J, with 15 bases in between.

The chain couples TRBV4-3 to TRBJ2-3, with TRBD2 identical over 7 bases. The CDR3 has 15 amino acids. After removal of 4 bases from V and 0 bases from J, the junction contained 4 bases not matched to a gene. Germline V gene data show CDR1 as LGHNA and CDR2 as YSLEER. The CDR3 DNA reads TGCGCCAGCAGCCTAATGCGGGGGAGCACAGATACGCAGTATTTT. It yields the protein CASSLMRGSTDTQYF.